This TCR beta chain appears in the sequencing data of a study of blood T cells in healthy people across ages. Germline lookup yields CDR1 PRHDT and CDR2 FYEKMQ (reference sequence). V was pared by 1 base and J by 1 base, with 7 bases of the junction left unmatched. The CDR3 contains 17 residues. The use of a sample-barcoded 5' primer and a J-beta primer mix characterized a second PCR of roughly 7 to 11 cycles. MiXCR was run by TCRdb on the 5' RACE reads, yielding one entry per CDR3 protein. The sample lists more than 1.4 million distinct CDR3 sequences; 35% to 45% were seen once. The J gene is TRBJ2-7, the V gene TRBV13; 10 bases are a match to TRBD2. What was sequenced was blood. The sequence was collected from a woman under 30 in good health. CDR3 in amino acids: CASSLVGSGRSSYEQYF. As DNA, the CDR3 is TGTGCCAGCAGCTTAGTCGGTAGCGGGAGGAGTTCCTACGAGCAGTACTTC.